This T cell receptor (beta chain) is drawn from a study of T-cell reconstitution after alpha-beta-depleted transplantation in children. This clonotype was detected many times. Its antigen is as yet unknown. Preparation of the TCRbeta library was carried out with unique molecular identifiers. TCRdb re-called the PCR reads through MiXCR, storing one row per CDR3 protein. The sample holds roughly 150,000 distinct CDR3 sequences, 11% seen once. Study-wide results and caveats: Hyperexpanded clones declined; after one year, newly produced T cells mostly supplied diversity. Surviving recipient T cells and intrathymic progenitors accounted for some patients' high TCRbeta diversity at day 60. Reportedly, only several hundred clones from non-depleted graft cells drove alpha-beta T-cell counts at about two months.

Sequenced here: PBMCs, sampled before TCRalphabeta/CD19-depleted stem cell transplant. The receptor's source is a boy between 2 and 10 years old with acute myeloid leukemia, due to receive a stem cell transplant.

The chain's CDR3 is CASSLDRPEGIQYF. CDR3 sequence (DNA): TGCGCCAGCAGCTTGGATCGCCCCGAGGGGATTCAGTACTTC. This chain uses TRBV5-1 with TRBJ2-4; either TRBD1 or TRBD2 may supply D (5 bases each). This CDR3 has 14 residues. Trimming removed 0 bases at V and 10 bases at J, with 14 bases between. CDR1 is SGHRS, CDR2 YFSETQ, per germline.